Following are 21 T cell receptor beta chains from one sample sequenced in a study of OX40 agonist ivuxolimab in advanced cancers. TCRdb's table, derived via immunoSEQ multiplex PCR, lists solely in-frame clones and lacks some. The table lists 84,000 or so clones, approximately 84% of them singletons. The sample was CD4+ or CD8+ T cells sorted from blood, taken in a trial of the OX40 agonist ivuxolimab. The receptors shown here come from an adult with an advanced solid tumor such as melanoma, head and neck, liver or kidney cancer.

The chain couples TRBV4-2 to TRBJ1-2; D is unclear. V was clipped by 0 bases and J by 2 bases, with 7 bases between them. The germline V gene encodes CDR1 LGHNA and CDR2 YNFKEQ. The CDR3 length is 14 residues. The CDR3 sequence is CASSQESANYGYTF. The CDR3, as DNA: TGTGCCAGCAGCCAAGAGTCAGCAAACTATGGCTACACCTTC.

CDR3 DNA sequence: TGTGCCAGCAGCCAGGACAGGGGCGGGTATGGCTACACCTTC. This translates into CASSQDRGGYGYTF. The chain couples TRBV7-8 to TRBJ1-2, with 9 bases lining up with TRBD1. The CDR3 sequence is 14 residues long. The J segment lost 5 bases and the V segment lost 5 bases, leaving 6 bases of the junction unmatched. Germline CDR1 and CDR2: SGHVS and FQNEAQ. The whole variable domain, filled in from reference TRBV7-8 and TRBJ1-2, reads GAGVSQSPRYKVAKRGQDVALRCDPISGHVSLFWYQQALGQGPEFLTYFQNEAQLDKSGLPSDRFFAERPEGSVSTLKIQRTQQEDSAVYLCASSQDRGGYGYTFGSGTRLTVV.

The gene calls are TRBV5-3 and TRBJ1-5; D might be TRBD1 (5 bases). TRBV5-3 is known as an ORF, though its function is uncertain. CDR3 size: 16 residues. The V gene lost 4 bases and the J gene lost 2 bases, with 16 bases spanning the gap. Here the CDR3 DNA reads TGTGCCAGAAGCCCCGGGACCCCTTACGGCAATCAGCCCCAGCATTTT. Translating it yields CARSPGTPYGNQPQHF.

The rearrangement uses TRBV7-2 and TRBJ2-2; D uncertain. The CDR3 covers 15 residues. The V gene lost 0 bases and the J gene lost 2 bases, with 7 bases spanning the gap. Germline V gene data show CDR1 as SGHTA and CDR2 as FQGNSA. The CDR3, as DNA: TGTGCCAGCAGCTTAGCGGGCGTAAACACCGGGGAGCTGTTTTTT. It specifies CASSLAGVNTGELFF.

This clone was found once. The chain employs TRBV5-4 and TRBJ2-4; no firm D call. Trimming left V 4 bases short and J 4 bases short, with 12 bases between. Germline V lookup: CDR1 SGHNT, CDR2 YYREEE (reference sequence). This CDR3 region has 14 residues. The CDR3 sequence is CASSQSDGKNIQYF. CDR3 sequence (DNA): TGTGCCAGCAGCCAGTCGGACGGTAAAAACATTCAGTACTTC.

A few counts support this clone. Other nucleotide sequences in the sample specify the same CDR3. The CDR3 nucleotides read TGTGCCAGCTCACCCGGGACCCAAGAGACCCAGTACTTC. Translating gives CASSPGTQETQYF. V and J are TRBV18 and TRBJ2-5; D tentatively fits TRBD1 or TRBD2 (5 bases each). Germline assignment: CDR1 KGHSH and CDR2 LQKENI. V was clipped by 3 bases and J by 1 base, with 6 bases between them. The CDR3 extends over 13 amino acids.

The rearrangement uses TRBV18 and TRBJ2-1; 13 bases match TRBD2. CDR3 length: 18 residues. CDR1 is KGHSH and CDR2 is LQKENI in the germline V gene. With 6 bases clipped from V and 0 bases from J, the junction kept 8 bases outside the gene matches. CDR3 in DNA: TGTGCCAGCTCCTCGACTAGCGGGGGGAGCCGCTCCTACAATGAGCAGTTCTTC. Translation gives CASSSTSGGSRSYNEQFF.

J is TRBJ2-1 and V is TRBV6-6, with 7 bases lining up with TRBD2. The CDR3 runs to 12 residues. Germline V CDR1 and CDR2: MNHNY, SVGAGI (reference sequence). Trimming removed 4 bases from V and 6 bases from J; junction bases left unmatched: 0. The CDR3 protein is CASSLAGNEQFF. The DNA for the CDR3 is TGTGCCAGCAGTTTAGCGGGCAATGAGCAGTTCTTC.

The genes are TRBV6-5 and TRBJ1-6, with TRBD1 as a possible D gene (5 bases). Germline CDR1 is MNHEY and CDR2 is SVGAGI. The V gene lost 6 bases and the J gene lost 4 bases, with 13 bases spanning the gap. The CDR3 is made up of 15 amino acids. CDR3 residues: CASSPMGTYNSPLHF. CDR3 DNA sequence: TGTGCCAGCAGCCCCATGGGGACTTATAATTCACCCCTCCACTTT.

The J gene is TRBJ1-2, the V gene TRBV5-6, with 8 bases matching TRBD1. The CDR3 consists of 13 residues. V was pared by 4 bases and J by 2 bases, with 1 base of the junction left unmatched. Germline-derived CDR1 and CDR2 are SGHDT and YYEEEE. In DNA, the CDR3 is TGTGCCAGCAGCCGACAGGGGAACTATGGCTACACCTTC. It specifies CASSRQGNYGYTF.

The chain recombines TRBV7-8 with TRBJ2-5; D possibly matches TRBD1 or TRBD2 (5 bases each). V lost 4 bases and J lost 4, with 16 bases in between. This CDR3 is 15 amino acids long. Germline V gene data show CDR1 as SGHVS and CDR2 as FQNEAQ. The CDR3 nucleotides are TGTGCCAGCAGCTCACGTGGGGGTCACGGAGAGACCCAGTACTTC. This sequence encodes CASSSRGGHGETQYF.

Only a few counts were recorded for this clone. CDR3 nucleotides: TGTGCCATCAGTGAGTCAGGCCCGATCTATGGCTACACCTTC. This codes for CAISESGPIYGYTF. The chain links TRBV10-3 to TRBJ1-2; unclear D gene. The CDR3 runs 14 residues. Trimming took off 0 bases at V and 4 bases at J, with 9 bases between the two ends. Per the germline V gene, CDR1 is ENHRY and CDR2 is SYGVKD.

This clone was counted a single time. The chain recombines TRBV11-2 with TRBJ2-2; D is ambiguous. Germline V gene data show CDR1 as SGHAT and CDR2 as FQNNGV. The CDR3 runs 15 residues. Deletions cut 1 base from V and 1 base from J, with 7 bases between. The CDR3 is CASSLAARNTGELFF. The CDR3 coding sequence is TGTGCCAGCAGCTTAGCGGCCAGGAACACCGGGGAGCTGTTTTTT.

The genes are TRBV27 and TRBJ2-1; 8 nucleotides match TRBD2. The CDR3 has 14 amino acids. Germline V gene lookup returns CDR1 MNHEY and CDR2 SMNVEV (reference sequence). V dropped 7 bases and J dropped 6; count of bases not matched to a gene: 8. The CDR3 reads CASKRGGQGNEQFF. For the CDR3, the DNA is TGTGCCAGCAAGCGCGGGGGGCAGGGCAATGAGCAGTTCTTC.

The V gene is TRBV5-6, the J gene TRBJ2-3; a weak D match, TRBD2 (6 bases). V was cut by 5 bases and J by 1 base, with 8 bases left in between. CDR3 length: 13 residues. Germline CDR1 SGHDT, CDR2 YYEEEE. The CDR3 DNA follows: TGTGCCAGCAGGGAGGGTCGCACAGATACGCAGTATTTT. Translating gives CASREGRTDTQYF. The full variable domain, with the rest looked up from reference TRBV5-6 and TRBJ2-3, is DAGVTQSPTHLIKTRGQQVTLRCSPKSGHDTVSWYQQALGQGPQFIFQYYEEEERQRGNFPDRFSGHQFPNYSSELNVNALLLGDSALYLCASREGRTDTQYFGPGTRLTVL.

V usage is TRBV7-3 and J usage is TRBJ2-2; D might be TRBD1 (5 bases). Deletions cut 5 bases from V and 6 bases from J, with 7 bases between. Germline V gene lookup returns CDR1 SGHTA and CDR2 FQGTGA. This CDR3 region has 12 residues. DNA of the CDR3: TGTGCCAGCAGCGCAGGGTCCGGGGAGCTGTTTTTT. It encodes CASSAGSGELFF.

The chain joins TRBV18 to TRBJ2-3; D unresolved. Germline CDR1 is KGHSH and CDR2 is LQKENI. Between the trimmed V and J ends, which lost 2 bases and 5 bases, there was a span of 8 bases. The CDR3 sequence is 13 residues long. The CDR3 loop is CASSPGMGDTQYF. CDR3 DNA sequence: TGTGCCAGCTCACCAGGGATGGGAGATACGCAGTATTTT. The full variable domain, completed using reference TRBV18 and TRBJ2-3, is NAGVMQNPRHLVRRRGQEARLRCSPMKGHSHVYWYRQLPEEGLKFMVYLQKENIIDESGMPKERFSAEFPKEGPSILRIQQVVRGDSAAYFCASSPGMGDTQYFGPGTRLTVL.

This chain's CDR3 is CASSLASRLNYGYTF. As DNA, the CDR3 is TGTGCCAGCAGCTTGGCCAGCCGTTTAAACTATGGCTACACCTTC. This chain joins TRBV5-6 and TRBJ1-2; D gene ambiguous. V lost 0 bases, J lost 2 bases, and 11 bases lay in between. This CDR3 has 15 residues. Germline V CDR1 and CDR2: SGHDT, YYEEEE.

This rearrangement joins TRBV30 to TRBJ2-6; unclear D gene. The CDR3 covers 15 residues. Germline V gene lookup returns CDR1 GTSNPN and CDR2 SVGIG (reference sequence). V lost 0 bases to trimming and J lost 4 bases, with 10 bases between them. The CDR3 DNA follows: TGTGCCTGGAGTGTAAGCGTTCCGGGGGCCAACGTCCTGACTTTC. Encoded protein: CAWSVSVPGANVLTF. The full variable domain, completed using reference TRBV30 and TRBJ2-6, is SQTIHQWPATLVQPVGSPLSLECTVEGTSNPNLYWYRQAAGRGLQLLFYSVGIGQISSEVPQNLSASRPQDRQFILSSKKLLLSDSGFYLCAWSVSVPGANVLTFGAGSRLTVL.

The V call is TRBV28, the J call TRBJ1-1, with D hard to call. Trimming took 3 bases from V and 5 from J, leaving 13 bases between them. The CDR3 is 14 amino acids. The germline gives CDR1 MDHEN, CDR2 SYDVKM. The CDR3 DNA reads TGTGCCAGCAGTTTCGACCCCCGAAGGACTGAAGCTTTCTTT. Its protein product is CASSFDPRRTEAFF.

The rearrangement uses TRBV27 and TRBJ2-4; 8 positions match TRBD1. Per germline, CDR1 MNHEY and CDR2 SMNVEV (reference sequence). This CDR3 is 16 amino acids long. V dropped 5 bases and J dropped 2; count of bases not matched to a gene: 8. CDR3: CASSPRDRITKNIQYF. As DNA, the CDR3 is TGTGCCAGCAGTCCCCGGGACAGGATAACCAAAAACATTCAGTACTTC.